The text below deals with one TCR beta chain. These data originate in a study of blood T cell repertoires in COVID-19. Study context: In each case, the material was cDNA or gDNA derived from T cells, B-cell-depleted T cells, or PBMCs.

Individuals drawn from about two dozen US areas were about 18 to 95 years old. TCRdb's copy holds only in-frame clones and misses some; the assay was immunoSEQ multiplex PCR. The sample contains 200,000 to 250,000 clones, around 85% of which appear only once. Germline-derived CDR1 and CDR2 are MDHEN and SYDVKM. V was shortened by 7 bases and J by 7 bases, with 28 bases between the two germline ends. The CDR3 has 18 amino acids. The receptor comes from a woman aged 45-59 years in a cohort exposed to, infected with or recovered from COVID-19 (not recorded which). This chain links TRBV28 with TRBJ1-4, with D maybe TRBD1 (6 bases). Source material: PBMCs or T cells enriched from blood (not recorded which). CDR3 amino acids: CASTYSPGRQGLGEKLFF. The CDR3, as DNA: TGTGCCAGCACTTACTCCCCGGGCCGGCAGGGGTTAGGTGAAAAACTGTTTTTT.